The T cell receptor beta chain described here comes from a study of T-cell reconstitution after alpha-beta-depleted transplantation in children. This clonotype appeared many times. Its antigen is not identified. Study-wide findings and caveats: Surviving recipient T cells and thymic progenitors accounted for the high day-60 TCRbeta diversity observed in some patients.

For TCRbeta, the library was prepared with unique molecular identifiers. TCRdb reprocessed the PCR reads via MiXCR and lists one record per CDR3 protein. Here the sample spans 280,000 or so distinct CDR3 sequences, roughly 12% being singletons. V gave up 1 base and J gave up 11 bases, with 9 bases separating them. Per the germline V gene, CDR1 is SGHDT and CDR2 is YYEEEE. The CDR3 sequence is 12 residues long. The sample was peripheral blood, taken 180 days after TCRalphabeta/CD19-depleted stem cell transplant. The chain recombines TRBV5-6 with TRBJ2-2; D is possibly TRBD2 (5 bases). This receptor was obtained from a male patient under 10 years old who had a stem cell transplant for chronic granulomatous disease, so the T cells may come from the graft donor. DNA for the CDR3: TGTGCCAGCAGCTTGTACGAGGGTGAGCTGTTTTTT. Amino acids: CASSLYEGELFF.